This note documents a single TCR beta chain sequence. Antigen: not known. Per the original data handling: ImmunoSEQ sequences covered only the junction and lacked quality scores; filtering therefore differed. Clones were sequenced by immunoSEQ multiplex PCR, and TCRdb holds only the in-frame ones, with some missing. That table furnishes V, J and clone size, whereas the DNA furnished D and trimming. The table records 2 million to 2.5 million clones, almost 96% of them present only once. This sample was included in a study of shared clonotypes between healthy human individuals. Findings and caveats of the study: Naive CD4 clonotypes were shared across several donors at 4.5% to 6.5%. Generally, estimated richness proved larger in naive subsets than it did in memory subsets.

The CDR3 length is 13 residues. Germline-derived CDR1 and CDR2 are MNHEY and SMNVEV (reference sequence). V shed 6 bases and J 3 bases; nucleotides not matched to a gene: 4. The chain is built from TRBV27 and TRBJ1-2; TRBD1 aligns across 7 bases. The sample comprised naive CD4+ T cells sorted from blood. The subset is: CD45RA+ positively selected. The TCR comes from a man younger than 35 in good health. In nucleotides, the CDR3 is TGTGCCAGCAGCAGACAGGGCTACTATGGCTACACCTTC. Amino acids: CASSRQGYYGYTF.